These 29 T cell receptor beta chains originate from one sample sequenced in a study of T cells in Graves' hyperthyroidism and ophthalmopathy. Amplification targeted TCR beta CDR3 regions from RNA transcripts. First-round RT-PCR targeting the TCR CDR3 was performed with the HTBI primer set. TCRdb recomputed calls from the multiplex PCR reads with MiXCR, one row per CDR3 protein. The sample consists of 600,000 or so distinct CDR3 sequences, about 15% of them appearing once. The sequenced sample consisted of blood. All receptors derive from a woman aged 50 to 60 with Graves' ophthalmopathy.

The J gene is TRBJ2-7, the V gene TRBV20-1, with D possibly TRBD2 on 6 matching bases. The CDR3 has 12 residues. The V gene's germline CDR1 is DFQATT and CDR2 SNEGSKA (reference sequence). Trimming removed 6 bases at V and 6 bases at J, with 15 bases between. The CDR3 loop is CSALAKGLEQYF. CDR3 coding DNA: TGCAGTGCCCTAGCGAAGGGGCTCGAGCAGTACTTC.

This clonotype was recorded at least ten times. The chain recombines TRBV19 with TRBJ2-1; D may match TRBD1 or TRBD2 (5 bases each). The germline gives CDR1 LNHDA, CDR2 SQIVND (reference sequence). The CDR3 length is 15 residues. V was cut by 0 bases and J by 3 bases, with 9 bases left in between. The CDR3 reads CASSIDRGIYNEQFF. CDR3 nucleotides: TGTGCCAGTAGTATAGATCGGGGCATCTACAATGAGCAGTTCTTC.

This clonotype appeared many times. The CDR3 region is CASSEAPADRVYEQYF. The DNA of the CDR3 is TGTGCCAGCAGTGAAGCCCCAGCAGACAGGGTGTACGAGCAGTACTTC. The V gene is TRBV2, the J gene TRBJ2-7; TRBD1 matches at 7 bases. Looked up from germline, CDR1 is SNHLY and CDR2 is FYNNEI. This CDR3 contains 16 residues. With 0 bases clipped from V and 4 bases from J, the junction kept 9 bases outside the gene matches.

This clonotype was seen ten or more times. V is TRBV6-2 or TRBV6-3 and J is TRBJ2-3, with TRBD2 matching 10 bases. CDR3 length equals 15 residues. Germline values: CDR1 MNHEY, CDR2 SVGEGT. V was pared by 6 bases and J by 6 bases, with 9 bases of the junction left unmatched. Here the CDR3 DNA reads TGTGCCAGCAGCTCCGGGACTAGCGTTCCGGATACGCAGTATTTT. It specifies CASSSGTSVPDTQYF.

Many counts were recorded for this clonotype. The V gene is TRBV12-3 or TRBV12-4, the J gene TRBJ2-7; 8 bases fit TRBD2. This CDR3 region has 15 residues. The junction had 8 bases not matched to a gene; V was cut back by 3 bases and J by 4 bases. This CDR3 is CASSFSGGQGYEQYF. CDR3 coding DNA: TGTGCCAGCAGTTTTTCGGGAGGGCAGGGATACGAGCAGTACTTC.

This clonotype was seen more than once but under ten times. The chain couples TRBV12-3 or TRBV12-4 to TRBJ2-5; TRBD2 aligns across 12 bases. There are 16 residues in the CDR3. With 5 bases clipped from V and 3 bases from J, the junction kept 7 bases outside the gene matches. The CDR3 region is CASSPGTSGWEETQYF. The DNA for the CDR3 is TGTGCCAGCAGTCCCGGGACTAGCGGGTGGGAAGAGACCCAGTACTTC.

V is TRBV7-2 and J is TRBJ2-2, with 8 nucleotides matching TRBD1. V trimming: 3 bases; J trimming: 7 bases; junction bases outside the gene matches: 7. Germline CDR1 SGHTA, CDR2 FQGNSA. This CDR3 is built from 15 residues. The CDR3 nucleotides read TGTGCCAGCAGCTTCAAAGGACAGGGAGGCGGGGAGCTGTTTTTT. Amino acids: CASSFKGQGGGELFF.

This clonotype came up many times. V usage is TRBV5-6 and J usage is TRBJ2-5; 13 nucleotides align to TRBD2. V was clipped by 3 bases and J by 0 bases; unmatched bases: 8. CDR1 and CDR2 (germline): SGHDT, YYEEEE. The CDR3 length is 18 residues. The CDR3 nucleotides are TGTGCCAGCAGCTCGTCCGTCGGGACTAGCGGGGACCAAGAGACCCAGTACTTC. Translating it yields CASSSSVGTSGDQETQYF.

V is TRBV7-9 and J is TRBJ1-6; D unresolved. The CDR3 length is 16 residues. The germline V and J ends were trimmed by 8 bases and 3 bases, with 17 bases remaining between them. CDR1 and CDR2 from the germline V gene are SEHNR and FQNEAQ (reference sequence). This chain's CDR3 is CASSSARGNYNSPLHF. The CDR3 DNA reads TGTGCCAGCTCGTCAGCACGGGGTAACTATAATTCACCCCTCCACTTT.

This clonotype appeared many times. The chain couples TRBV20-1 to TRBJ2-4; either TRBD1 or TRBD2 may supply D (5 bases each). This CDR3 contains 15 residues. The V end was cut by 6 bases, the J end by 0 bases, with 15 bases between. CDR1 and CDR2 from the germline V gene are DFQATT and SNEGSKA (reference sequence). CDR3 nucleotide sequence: TGCAGTGCCAACCCTCTGGGGGTAGCCAAAAACATTCAGTACTTC. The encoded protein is CSANPLGVAKNIQYF.

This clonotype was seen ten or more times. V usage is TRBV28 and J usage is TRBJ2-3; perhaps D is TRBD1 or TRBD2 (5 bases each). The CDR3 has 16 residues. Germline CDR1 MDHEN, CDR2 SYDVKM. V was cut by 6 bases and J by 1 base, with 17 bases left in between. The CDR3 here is CASRPLWGSRTDTQYF. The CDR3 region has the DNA TGTGCCAGCAGACCCCTCTGGGGGAGTCGCACAGATACGCAGTATTTT.

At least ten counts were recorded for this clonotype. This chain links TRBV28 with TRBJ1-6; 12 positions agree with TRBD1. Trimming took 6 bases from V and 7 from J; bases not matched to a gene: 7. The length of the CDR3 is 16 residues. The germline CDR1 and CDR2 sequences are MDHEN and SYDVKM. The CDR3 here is CASSRGTGGTNSPLHF. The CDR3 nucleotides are TGTGCCAGCAGCCGAGGGACAGGGGGCACAAATTCACCCCTCCACTTT.

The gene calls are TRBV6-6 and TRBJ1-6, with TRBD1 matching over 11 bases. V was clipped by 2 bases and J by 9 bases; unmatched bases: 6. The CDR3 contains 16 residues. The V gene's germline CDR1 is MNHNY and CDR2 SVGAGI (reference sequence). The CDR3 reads CASSYLGQGATSPLHF. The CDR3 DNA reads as TGTGCCAGCAGTTACCTCGGACAGGGGGCAACTTCACCCCTCCACTTT.

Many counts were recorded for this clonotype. CDR3 protein: CASSLGNRKETQYF. The CDR3 nucleotides read TGTGCCAGCAGCTTAGGAAACAGGAAAGAGACCCAGTACTTC. The chain links TRBV7-9 to TRBJ2-5; a possible D gene is TRBD1 (5 bases). This CDR3 has 14 amino acids. The germline V gene encodes CDR1 SEHNR and CDR2 FQNEAQ (reference sequence). V lost 1 base to trimming and J lost 3 bases, with 9 bases between them.

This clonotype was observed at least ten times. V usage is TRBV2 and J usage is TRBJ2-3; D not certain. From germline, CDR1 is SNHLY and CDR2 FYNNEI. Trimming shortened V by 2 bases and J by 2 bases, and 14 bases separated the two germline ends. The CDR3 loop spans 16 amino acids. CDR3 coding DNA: TGTGCCAGCAGTGAACAGGAGACGACTCCCACAGATACGCAGTATTTT. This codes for CASSEQETTPTDTQYF.

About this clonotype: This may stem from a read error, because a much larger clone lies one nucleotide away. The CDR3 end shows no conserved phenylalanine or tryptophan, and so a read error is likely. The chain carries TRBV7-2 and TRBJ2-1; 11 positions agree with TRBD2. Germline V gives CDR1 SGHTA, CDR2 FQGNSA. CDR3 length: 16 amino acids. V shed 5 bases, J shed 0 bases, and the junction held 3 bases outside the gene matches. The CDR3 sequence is CASSASGRSSYNEQFI. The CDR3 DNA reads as TGTGCCAGCAGCGCTAGCGGGAGGAGCTCCTACAATGAGCAGTTCATC.

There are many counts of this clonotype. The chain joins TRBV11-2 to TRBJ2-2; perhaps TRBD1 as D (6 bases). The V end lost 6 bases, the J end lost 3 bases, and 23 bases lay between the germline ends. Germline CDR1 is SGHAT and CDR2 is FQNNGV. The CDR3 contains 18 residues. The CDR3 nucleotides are TGTGCCAGCAGAACGCTCCCCCAAACAGGGACGCACACCGGGGAGCTGTTTTTT. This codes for CASRTLPQTGTHTGELFF.

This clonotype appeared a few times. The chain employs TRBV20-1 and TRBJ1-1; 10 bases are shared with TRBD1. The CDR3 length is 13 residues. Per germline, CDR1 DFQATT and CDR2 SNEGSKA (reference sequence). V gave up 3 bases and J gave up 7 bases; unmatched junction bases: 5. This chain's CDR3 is CSASLTGGGEAFF. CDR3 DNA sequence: TGCAGTGCTAGCCTGACAGGGGGCGGTGAAGCTTTCTTT.

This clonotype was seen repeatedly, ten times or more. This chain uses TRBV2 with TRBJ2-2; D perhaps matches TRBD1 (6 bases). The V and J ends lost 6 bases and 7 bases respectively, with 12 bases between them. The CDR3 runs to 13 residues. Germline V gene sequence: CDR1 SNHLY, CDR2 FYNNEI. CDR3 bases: TGTGCCAGCAGAGTACAGGGAAGCGGGGAGCTGTTTTTT. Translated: CASRVQGSGELFF. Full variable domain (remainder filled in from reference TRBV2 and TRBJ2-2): EPEVTQTPSHQVTQMGQEVILRCVPISNHLYFYWYRQILGQKVEFLVSFYNNEISEKSEIFDDQFSVERPDGSNFTLKIRSTKLEDSAMYFCASRVQGSGELFFGEGSRLTVL.

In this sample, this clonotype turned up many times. The CDR3 protein is CASSYSIGTSGRGQGETQYF. The CDR3 coding sequence is TGTGCCAGCAGTTACTCGATTGGGACTAGCGGACGTGGACAGGGAGAGACCCAGTACTTC. The rearrangement uses TRBV6-6 and TRBJ2-5, with 11 bases lining up with TRBD2. The CDR3 totals 20 residues. After removal of 0 bases from V and 4 bases from J, the junction contained 16 bases not matched to a gene. Germline V lookup: CDR1 MNHNY, CDR2 SVGAGI (reference sequence).

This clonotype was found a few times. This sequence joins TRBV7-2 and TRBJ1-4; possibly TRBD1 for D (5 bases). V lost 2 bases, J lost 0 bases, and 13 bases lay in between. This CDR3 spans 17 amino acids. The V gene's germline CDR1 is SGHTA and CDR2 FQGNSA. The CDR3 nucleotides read TGTGCCAGCAGCTTATGGGGCCGAACAGCAACTAATGAAAAACTGTTTTTT. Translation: CASSLWGRTATNEKLFF. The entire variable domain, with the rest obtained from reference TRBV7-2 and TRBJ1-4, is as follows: GAGVSQSPSNKVTEKGKDVELRCDPISGHTALYWYRQSLGQGLEFLIYFQGNSAPDKSGLPSDRFSAERTGGSVSTLTIQRTQQEDSAVYLCASSLWGRTATNEKLFFGSGTQLSVL.

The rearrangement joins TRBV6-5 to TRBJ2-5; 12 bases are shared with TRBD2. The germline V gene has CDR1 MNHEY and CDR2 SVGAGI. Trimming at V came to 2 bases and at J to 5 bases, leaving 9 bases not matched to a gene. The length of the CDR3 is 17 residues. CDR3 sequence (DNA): TGTGCCAGCAGTTACGACTCTAGCGGGAGGGCCGCGGAGACCCAGTACTTC. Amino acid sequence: CASSYDSSGRAAETQYF.

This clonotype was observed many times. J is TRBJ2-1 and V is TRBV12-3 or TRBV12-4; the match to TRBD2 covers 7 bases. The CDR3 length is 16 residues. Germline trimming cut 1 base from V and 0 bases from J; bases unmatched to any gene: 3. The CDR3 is CASSLGGSPSYNEQFF. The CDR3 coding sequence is TGTGCCAGCAGTTTAGGCGGGAGCCCCTCCTACAATGAGCAGTTCTTC.

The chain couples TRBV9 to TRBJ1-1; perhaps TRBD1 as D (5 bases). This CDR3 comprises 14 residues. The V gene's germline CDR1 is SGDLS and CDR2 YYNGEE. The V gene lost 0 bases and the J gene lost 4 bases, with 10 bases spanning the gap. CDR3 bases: TGTGCCAGCAGCGTAGCAGGGTGGGGCACTGAAGCTTTCTTT. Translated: CASSVAGWGTEAFF. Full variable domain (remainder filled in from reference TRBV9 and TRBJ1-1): DSGVTQTPKHLITATGQRVTLRCSPRSGDLSVYWYQQSLDQGLQFLIQYYNGEERAKGNILERFSAQQFPDLHSELNLSSLELGDSALYFCASSVAGWGTEAFFGQGTRLTVV.

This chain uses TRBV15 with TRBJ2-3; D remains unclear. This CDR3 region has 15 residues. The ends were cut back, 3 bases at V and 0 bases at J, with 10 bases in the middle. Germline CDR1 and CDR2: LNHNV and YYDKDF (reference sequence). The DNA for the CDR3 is TGTGCCACCAGCAGGAGAATGGAGAGCACAGATACGCAGTATTTT. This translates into CATSRRMESTDTQYF.

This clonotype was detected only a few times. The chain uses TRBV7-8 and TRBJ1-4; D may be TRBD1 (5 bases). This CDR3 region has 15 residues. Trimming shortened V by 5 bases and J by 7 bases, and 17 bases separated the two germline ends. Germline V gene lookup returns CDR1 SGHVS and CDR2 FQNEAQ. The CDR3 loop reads CASSPEGQGIEKLFF. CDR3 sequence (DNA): TGTGCCAGCAGCCCCGAGGGTCAGGGCATTGAAAAACTGTTTTTT.

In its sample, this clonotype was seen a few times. CDR3 nucleotide sequence: TGCGCCAGCAGCCAAGTAGCGACACCCAGGGGACTTCCCCCCTATAGCAATCAGCCCCAGCATTTT. It translates to CASSQVATPRGLPPYSNQPQHF. The J gene is TRBJ1-5, the V gene TRBV4-1; a weak D match, TRBD1 (6 bases). CDR3 size: 22 residues. Deletions cut 1 base from V and 0 bases from J, with 28 bases between. Per germline, CDR1 MGHRA and CDR2 YSYEKL.

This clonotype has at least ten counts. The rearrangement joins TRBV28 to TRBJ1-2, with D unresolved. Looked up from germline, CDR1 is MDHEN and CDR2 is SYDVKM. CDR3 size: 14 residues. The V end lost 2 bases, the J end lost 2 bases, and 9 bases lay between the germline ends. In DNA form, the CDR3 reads TGTGCCAGCAGTTTAAGGGATGGGAACTATGGCTACACCTTC. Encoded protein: CASSLRDGNYGYTF.

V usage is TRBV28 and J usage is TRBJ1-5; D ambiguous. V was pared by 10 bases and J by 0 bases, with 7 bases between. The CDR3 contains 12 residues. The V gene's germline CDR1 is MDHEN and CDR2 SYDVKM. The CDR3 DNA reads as TGTGCCACCCATAGTAGCAATCAGCCCCAGCATTTT. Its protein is CATHSSNQPQHF.